The rows below give T cell receptor beta chains drawn from one sample of a study of CD8 T cells in ankylosing spondylitis. One entry per CDR3 protein, called by TCRdb with MiXCR from the 5' RACE reads. Of hundreds of thousands of distinct CDR3 sequences listed, about 12% are singletons. The sequenced material came from blood, either unsorted or a sorted T cell fraction (not recorded which). The source of these receptors is a male donor with ankylosing spondylitis. CDR3s include the opening cysteine and the closing phenylalanine or tryptophan. Each record gives: V gene, clone size, D gene, J gene, CDR3 protein, CDR3 DNA. A D gene is named only where the DNA matches it firmly. Size values are once, few and many counts, or a class for expanded clones, and some rows have none.

v_call: TRBV10-2
clone_size: few
d_call: -
j_call: TRBJ1-5
cdr3_aa: CASTDRSNQPQHF
cdr3_nt: TGCGCCAGCACGGACAGATCCAATCAGCCCCAGCATTTT

v_call: TRBV4-1
clone_size: few
d_call: TRBD1
j_call: TRBJ2-1
cdr3_aa: CASSQDWDRYNEQFF
cdr3_nt: TGCGCCAGCAGCCAAGATTGGGACAGATACAATGAGCAGTTCTTC

v_call: TRBV6-2/TRBV6-3
clone_size: -
d_call: -
j_call: TRBJ1-1
cdr3_aa: CASSPVRETEAFF
cdr3_nt: TGTGCCAGCAGTCCGGTAAGGGAAACTGAAGCTTTCTTT

v_call: TRBV29-1
clone_size: few
d_call: -
j_call: TRBJ1-1
cdr3_aa: CSVAGQTVLEAFF
cdr3_nt: TGCAGCGTTGCGGGCCAGACAGTCCTTGAAGCTTTCTTT

v_call: TRBV10-2
clone_size: -
d_call: -
j_call: TRBJ2-1
cdr3_aa: CASSVRGASYNEQFF
cdr3_nt: TGCGCCAGCAGCGTAAGAGGGGCTTCCTACAATGAGCAGTTCTTC

v_call: TRBV6-5
clone_size: many
d_call: -
j_call: TRBJ1-5
cdr3_aa: CASSYESRALRDQPQHF
cdr3_nt: TGTGCCAGCAGTTACGAGTCTAGGGCACTAAGAGATCAGCCCCAGCATTTT

v_call: TRBV11-2
clone_size: -
d_call: -
j_call: TRBJ2-1
cdr3_aa: CASSLEDYLEQFF
cdr3_nt: TGTGCCAGCAGCTTAGAGGACTATCTGGAGCAGTTCTTC

v_call: TRBV6-5
clone_size: many
d_call: -
j_call: TRBJ1-6
cdr3_aa: CASSSPRSPLHF
cdr3_nt: TGTGCCAGCAGTTCCCCCAGGTCACCCCTCCACTTT

v_call: TRBV29-1
clone_size: few
d_call: -
j_call: TRBJ2-1
cdr3_aa: CSVDSRASGYNEQFF
cdr3_nt: TGCAGCGTTGATAGTAGGGCCTCGGGATACAATGAGCAGTTCTTC

v_call: TRBV7-9
clone_size: few
d_call: TRBD2
j_call: TRBJ2-7
cdr3_aa: CASSLSGSLEQYF
cdr3_nt: TGTGCCAGCAGCCTCAGCGGGAGTCTCGAGCAGTACTTC

v_call: TRBV5-1
clone_size: -
d_call: TRBD1
j_call: TRBJ2-5
cdr3_aa: CASSSIPGQGPRWETQYF
cdr3_nt: TGCGCCAGCAGCTCGATACCGGGACAGGGCCCCCGATGGGAGACCCAGTACTTC

v_call: TRBV20-1
clone_size: few
d_call: -
j_call: TRBJ1-1
cdr3_aa: CSASPRAPEAFF
cdr3_nt: TGCAGTGCTAGTCCTAGAGCGCCTGAAGCTTTCTTT

v_call: TRBV2
clone_size: -
d_call: -
j_call: TRBJ2-1
cdr3_aa: CASSERGTLFGNEQFF
cdr3_nt: TGTGCCAGCAGTGAACGCGGGACCCTTTTCGGCAATGAGCAGTTCTTC

v_call: TRBV3-1
clone_size: -
d_call: TRBD1
j_call: TRBJ2-1
cdr3_aa: CASSQGGQVYNEQFF
cdr3_nt: TGTGCCAGCAGCCAAGGGGGACAGGTTTACAATGAGCAGTTCTTC

v_call: TRBV3-1
clone_size: -
d_call: TRBD2
j_call: TRBJ2-1
cdr3_aa: CACSQDRAGGGEQFF
cdr3_nt: TGTGCCTGCAGCCAAGATAGGGCGGGAGGGGGAGAGCAGTTCTTC

v_call: TRBV12-3/TRBV12-4
clone_size: few
d_call: TRBD1
j_call: TRBJ2-5
cdr3_aa: CASSHRDRGRETQYF
cdr3_nt: TGTGCCAGCAGTCACCGGGACAGGGGTAGAGAGACCCAGTACTTC

v_call: TRBV5-1
clone_size: many
d_call: -
j_call: TRBJ2-2
cdr3_aa: CASSLVEVNTGELFF
cdr3_nt: TGCGCCAGCAGCTTGGTGGAGGTTAACACCGGGGAGCTGTTTTTT

v_call: TRBV20-1
clone_size: few
d_call: TRBD1
j_call: TRBJ2-5
cdr3_aa: CSARPTGGSETQYF
cdr3_nt: TGCAGTGCTAGACCTACAGGGGGCTCAGAGACCCAGTACTTC

v_call: TRBV10-3
clone_size: few
d_call: TRBD2
j_call: TRBJ2-7
cdr3_aa: CAISGTSGSHEQYF
cdr3_nt: TGTGCCATCAGTGGGACTAGCGGGAGCCACGAGCAGTACTTC

v_call: TRBV12-3/TRBV12-4
clone_size: -
d_call: -
j_call: TRBJ2-2
cdr3_aa: CASSLPAGRVSGELFF
cdr3_nt: TGTGCCAGCAGTTTACCGGCGGGAAGGGTGTCTGGGGAGCTGTTTTTT

v_call: TRBV7-8
clone_size: many
d_call: -
j_call: TRBJ1-4
cdr3_aa: CASSLVGEGEKLFF
cdr3_nt: TGTGCCAGCAGCTTAGTTGGGGAGGGTGAAAAACTGTTTTTT

v_call: TRBV13
clone_size: -
d_call: -
j_call: TRBJ2-5
cdr3_aa: CASSFGLGGETQYF
cdr3_nt: TGTGCCAGCAGCTTTGGGCTTGGCGGAGAGACCCAGTACTTC

v_call: TRBV7-7
clone_size: -
d_call: -
j_call: TRBJ2-1
cdr3_aa: CASSLEPGGSAGREDEQFF
cdr3_nt: TGTGCCAGCAGCTTAGAACCAGGGGGCTCAGCGGGAAGGGAGGATGAGCAGTTCTTC

v_call: TRBV7-8
clone_size: many
d_call: TRBD1
j_call: TRBJ1-2
cdr3_aa: CASSYLTGAGYTF
cdr3_nt: TGTGCCAGCAGCTACCTGACAGGGGCCGGCTACACCTTC

v_call: TRBV4-1
clone_size: -
d_call: -
j_call: TRBJ1-1
cdr3_aa: CASSQDPAGYTEAFF
cdr3_nt: TGCGCCAGCAGCCAAGATCCGGCGGGGTACACTGAAGCTTTCTTT

v_call: TRBV5-1
clone_size: many
d_call: TRBD2
j_call: TRBJ2-1
cdr3_aa: CASSPDRASGSNEQFF
cdr3_nt: TGCGCCAGCAGCCCGGATCGGGCTAGCGGGAGTAATGAGCAGTTCTTC

v_call: TRBV3-1
clone_size: few
d_call: -
j_call: TRBJ2-5
cdr3_aa: CASSQPGLNEETQYF
cdr3_nt: TGTGCCAGCAGCCAACCGGGATTGAACGAAGAGACCCAGTACTTC

v_call: TRBV20-1
clone_size: -
d_call: TRBD1
j_call: TRBJ1-6
cdr3_aa: CSAREWDRVDSPLHF
cdr3_nt: TGCAGTGCTAGAGAGTGGGACAGGGTGGATTCACCCCTCCACTTT

v_call: TRBV6-6
clone_size: -
d_call: -
j_call: TRBJ1-3
cdr3_aa: CASSYGGNTIYF
cdr3_nt: TGTGCCAGCAGTTACGGAGGAAACACCATATATTTT

v_call: TRBV14
clone_size: -
d_call: TRBD1
j_call: TRBJ2-1
cdr3_aa: CASSQDPGQGDNEQFF
cdr3_nt: TGTGCCAGCAGCCAAGACCCGGGACAGGGGGACAATGAGCAGTTCTTC

v_call: TRBV3-1
clone_size: many
d_call: -
j_call: TRBJ1-2
cdr3_aa: CASSRGADGYTF
cdr3_nt: TGTGCCAGCAGCCGCGGGGCTGATGGCTACACCTTC

v_call: TRBV19
clone_size: -
d_call: -
j_call: TRBJ2-3
cdr3_aa: CASGHNTDTQYF
cdr3_nt: TGTGCTTCGGGACATAACACAGATACGCAGTATTTT

v_call: TRBV2
clone_size: few
d_call: TRBD1
j_call: TRBJ2-1
cdr3_aa: CASSRDSLNEQFF
cdr3_nt: TGTGCCAGCTCCCGGGACAGCCTCAATGAGCAGTTCTTC

v_call: TRBV7-9
clone_size: many
d_call: -
j_call: TRBJ1-5
cdr3_aa: CASSLVDSNQPQHF
cdr3_nt: TGTGCCAGCAGCTTGGTTGATAGCAATCAGCCCCAGCATTTT

v_call: TRBV10-3
clone_size: -
d_call: -
j_call: TRBJ2-3
cdr3_aa: CASRTDPGIADTQYF
cdr3_nt: TGTGCCTCACGAACGGACCCGGGTATTGCAGATACGCAGTATTTT

v_call: TRBV30
clone_size: few
d_call: -
j_call: TRBJ2-3
cdr3_aa: CAWSKGDSSTDTQYF
cdr3_nt: TGTGCCTGGAGTAAGGGGGACTCTAGCACAGATACGCAGTATTTT

v_call: TRBV5-1
clone_size: few
d_call: TRBD2
j_call: TRBJ2-1
cdr3_aa: CASSLDLAGESEQFF
cdr3_nt: TGCGCCAGCAGCTTGGATCTAGCGGGAGAAAGTGAGCAGTTCTTC

v_call: TRBV5-1
clone_size: -
d_call: -
j_call: TRBJ2-7
cdr3_aa: CASSFESSYEQYF
cdr3_nt: TGCGCCAGCAGCTTCGAGAGTTCCTACGAGCAGTACTTC

v_call: TRBV5-1
clone_size: few
d_call: TRBD1
j_call: TRBJ1-1
cdr3_aa: CASSEPGQGNTEAFF
cdr3_nt: TGCGCCAGCAGCGAACCGGGACAGGGGAACACTGAAGCTTTCTTT

v_call: TRBV5-1
clone_size: -
d_call: TRBD2
j_call: TRBJ2-1
cdr3_aa: CASSEGLAIDEQFF
cdr3_nt: TGCGCCAGCAGCGAGGGACTAGCGATCGACGAGCAGTTCTTC

v_call: TRBV28
clone_size: few
d_call: -
j_call: TRBJ2-5
cdr3_aa: CASSQTERETQYF
cdr3_nt: TGTGCCAGCAGCCAGACAGAGAGAGAGACCCAGTACTTC

v_call: TRBV12-3/TRBV12-4
clone_size: -
d_call: -
j_call: TRBJ1-4
cdr3_aa: CASRGGQRGEKLFF
cdr3_nt: TGTGCCAGCCGAGGAGGACAAAGGGGTGAAAAACTGTTTTTT

v_call: TRBV15
clone_size: -
d_call: TRBD2
j_call: TRBJ2-5
cdr3_aa: CATSLGTSAHQYF
cdr3_nt: TGTGCCACCAGCCTGGGGACTAGCGCGCACCAGTACTTC

v_call: TRBV7-2
clone_size: -
d_call: -
j_call: TRBJ1-5
cdr3_aa: CASSSGPRDAQHF
cdr3_nt: TGTGCCAGCAGCTCCGGACCTCGTGACGCCCAGCATTTT

v_call: TRBV10-3
clone_size: -
d_call: -
j_call: TRBJ1-4
cdr3_aa: CAITSSTNEKLFF
cdr3_nt: TGTGCCATCACGAGTTCAACTAATGAAAAACTGTTTTTT

v_call: TRBV29-1
clone_size: few
d_call: -
j_call: TRBJ2-3
cdr3_aa: CSVVPLGDTQYF
cdr3_nt: TGCAGCGTTGTCCCCTTGGGAGATACGCAGTATTTT

v_call: TRBV7-2
clone_size: few
d_call: -
j_call: TRBJ2-7
cdr3_aa: CASSSRVTYEQYF
cdr3_nt: TGTGCCAGCAGCTCCAGGGTTACCTACGAGCAGTACTTC

v_call: TRBV25-1
clone_size: few
d_call: TRBD2
j_call: TRBJ2-5
cdr3_aa: CASSEFGGGEETQYF
cdr3_nt: TGTGCCAGCAGTGAATTCGGTGGGGGGGAAGAGACCCAGTACTTC

v_call: TRBV20-1
clone_size: -
d_call: -
j_call: TRBJ2-2
cdr3_aa: CSASIGRVTGELFF
cdr3_nt: TGCAGTGCTAGCATTGGACGGGTGACCGGGGAGCTGTTTTTT

v_call: TRBV29-1
clone_size: -
d_call: TRBD1
j_call: TRBJ1-1
cdr3_aa: CSVLTDRGSTEAFF
cdr3_nt: TGCAGCGTTCTCACCGACAGGGGTAGCACTGAAGCTTTCTTT

v_call: TRBV3-1
clone_size: -
d_call: TRBD1
j_call: TRBJ1-2
cdr3_aa: CASSPRGGAFYGYTF
cdr3_nt: TGTGCCAGCAGCCCACGAGGGGGCGCTTTTTATGGCTACACCTTC

v_call: TRBV6-1
clone_size: few
d_call: -
j_call: TRBJ2-1
cdr3_aa: CASSHRPSYEQFF
cdr3_nt: TGTGCCAGCAGCCACAGACCATCGTATGAGCAGTTCTTC

v_call: TRBV20-1
clone_size: -
d_call: -
j_call: TRBJ2-2
cdr3_aa: CSAREWTAGELFF
cdr3_nt: TGCAGTGCTAGAGAGTGGACAGCCGGGGAGCTGTTTTTT

v_call: TRBV6-5
clone_size: few
d_call: TRBD2
j_call: TRBJ2-1
cdr3_aa: CASSYSGGNGHNEQFF
cdr3_nt: TGTGCCAGCAGTTACTCGGGGGGGAATGGGCACAATGAGCAGTTCTTC

v_call: TRBV7-6
clone_size: many
d_call: TRBD2
j_call: TRBJ2-7
cdr3_aa: CASSPQTSGSSYEQYF
cdr3_nt: TGTGCCAGCAGCCCACAAACTAGCGGGAGCTCCTACGAGCAGTACTTC

v_call: TRBV20-1
clone_size: -
d_call: -
j_call: TRBJ2-6
cdr3_aa: CSASGPNSGANVLTF
cdr3_nt: TGCAGTGCTAGCGGGCCGAACTCTGGGGCCAACGTCCTGACTTTC

v_call: TRBV12-3/TRBV12-4
clone_size: few
d_call: -
j_call: TRBJ2-1
cdr3_aa: CASRTLGGRSYNEQFF
cdr3_nt: TGTGCCAGCAGAACTTTGGGAGGCCGCTCCTACAATGAGCAGTTCTTC

v_call: TRBV7-2
clone_size: few
d_call: -
j_call: TRBJ1-1
cdr3_aa: CASKTRGGAGTEAFF
cdr3_nt: TGTGCCAGTAAAACGCGCGGGGGCGCGGGCACTGAAGCTTTCTTT

v_call: TRBV11-2
clone_size: many
d_call: -
j_call: TRBJ2-2
cdr3_aa: CASSLSMNTGELFF
cdr3_nt: TGTGCCAGCAGCTTATCTATGAACACCGGGGAGCTGTTTTTT

v_call: TRBV7-6
clone_size: few
d_call: -
j_call: TRBJ2-5
cdr3_aa: CASSLVGTPDHQETQYF
cdr3_nt: TGTGCCAGCAGCTTAGTCGGGACACCCGACCACCAAGAGACCCAGTACTTC